The 21 T cell receptor beta chains below were found in one sample sequenced in a study of Tregs in tolerant kidney transplant recipients. Sequencing was performed with immunoSEQ multiplex PCR; in TCRdb, only in-frame clones are kept and a portion is missing. This sample has nearly 95,000 clones; roughly 93% occur once, and the top ten carry 0.46%. The source was CD4+ T cells from blood, collected before the transplant. These receptors came from a human donor who received a combined kidney and bone marrow transplant.

The V call is TRBV7-2, the J call TRBJ2-3; TRBD1 aligns across 7 bases. The germline V gene has CDR1 SGHTA and CDR2 FQGNSA. V shed 3 bases and J 0 bases; nucleotides not matched to a gene: 3. The CDR3 runs to 15 residues. As DNA, the CDR3 is TGTGCCAGCAGCTTGGACAGGCTTAGCACAGATACGCAGTATTTT. It is translated as CASSLDRLSTDTQYF.

The chain uses TRBV5-1 and TRBJ2-2; 7 positions agree with TRBD1. V lost 4 bases, J lost 5 bases, and 8 bases stayed unmatched. The germline gives CDR1 SGHRS, CDR2 YFSETQ. There are 15 residues in the CDR3. DNA of the CDR3: TGCGCCAGCAGCACCGGGACAGTATCGACCGGGGAGCTGTTTTTT. It is translated as CASSTGTVSTGELFF.

The rearrangement links TRBV30 to TRBJ1-4; 8 bases agree with TRBD1. CDR1 is GTSNPN, CDR2 SVGIG, per germline (reference sequence). V shed 8 bases, J shed 5 bases, and the junction held 10 bases outside the gene matches. The CDR3 covers 14 residues. The CDR3 nucleotides read TGTGCCCTGGTCAGGGGACAGGAAAATGAAAAACTGTTTTTT. Its protein is CALVRGQENEKLFF. Full variable domain (outside the CDR3, taken from reference TRBV30 and TRBJ1-4): SQTIHQWPATLVQPVGSPLSLECTVEGTSNPNLYWYRQAAGRGLQLLFYSVGIGQISSEVPQNLSASRPQDRQFILSSKKLLLSDSGFYLCALVRGQENEKLFFGSGTQLSVL.

V and J are TRBV5-4 and TRBJ1-1; D is uncertain. This CDR3 comprises 14 residues. CDR1 is SGHNT and CDR2 is YYREEE in the germline V gene (reference sequence). V lost 6 bases, J lost 4 bases, and 16 bases lay in between. CDR3 DNA sequence: TGTGCCAGCAACCCTTTGCCAGTCTCCACTGAAGCTTTCTTT. It encodes CASNPLPVSTEAFF.

The chain employs TRBV6-4 and TRBJ2-7; TRBD2 matches 7 bases. V was clipped by 4 bases and J by 0 bases; unmatched bases: 12. CDR3 length equals 17 residues. In germline, CDR1 is MRHNA, CDR2 SNTAGT. DNA of the CDR3: TGTGCCAGCAGTGCCGACGACCCTAGCGGACACTCCTACGAGCAGTACTTC. This codes for CASSADDPSGHSYEQYF.

CDR3: CASSLGGLTGSRSNEQFF. Written as DNA, the CDR3 is TGTGCCAGCAGCTTGGGGGGATTAACAGGATCTCGGAGCAATGAGCAGTTCTTC. The chain has TRBV5-4 and TRBJ2-1, with D tentatively TRBD1 (5 bases). Germline CDR1 reads SGHNT; CDR2 reads YYREEE (reference sequence). Trimming pared 0 bases from V and 6 bases from J, leaving 22 bases between. CDR3 length: 18 amino acids.

The chain carries TRBV30 and TRBJ1-5, with D perhaps TRBD1 (6 bases). Germline V gives CDR1 GTSNPN, CDR2 SVGIG (reference sequence). CDR3 length: 14 residues. V dropped 1 base and J dropped 1 base, with 8 bases sitting between them. The CDR3 nucleotides read TGTGCCTGGAGTGCGACAGGCAGCAATCAGCCCCAGCATTTT. Its translation: CAWSATGSNQPQHF.

This clone came up once. V is TRBV11-2 and J is TRBJ2-7; a possible D gene is TRBD1 (5 bases). V shed 0 bases and J shed 3 bases, with 18 bases lying between them. Germline assignment: CDR1 SGHAT and CDR2 FQNNGV. CDR3 length: 17 residues. The chain's CDR3 is CASSLDLEPGYGYEQYF. The DNA for the CDR3 is TGTGCCAGCAGCTTAGATCTAGAGCCAGGGTACGGCTACGAGCAGTACTTC.

The J gene is TRBJ1-5, the V gene TRBV21-1; the table's TRBD1 call for D was not verified on the DNA. TRBV21-1 counts as a pseudogene. The CDR3 is made up of 16 amino acids. DNA of the CDR3: TGTGCCAGCCTTGGACAGGGCATCTATAGCAATCAGCCCCAGCATTTT. Protein sequence: CASLGQGIYSNQPQHF.

About this clone itself: One end of the junction does not line up with germline, which may come from a read error. The identical CDR3 is also encoded by other nucleotide sequences in the sample. This chain links TRBV19 with TRBJ1-6, with 7 bases aligning to TRBD1. The CDR3 runs 16 residues. The V gene's germline CDR1 is LNHDA and CDR2 SQIVND (reference sequence). The CDR3 region is CASQKKGTDYNSPLHF. The CDR3 DNA is TGTGCCAGTCAGAAAAAAGGGACAGACTATAATTCCCCCCTCCACTTT.

In its sample, this clone was seen a few times. V gene TRBV5-6 combines with J gene TRBJ1-1; D remains ambiguous. The CDR3 runs to 16 residues. Trimming took off 0 bases at V and 0 bases at J, with 12 bases between the two ends. Germline V gene lookup returns CDR1 SGHDT and CDR2 YYEEEE. The CDR3 DNA is TGTGCCAGCAGCTTGGTAAGTTTCGGAGTGAACACTGAAGCTTTCTTT. It yields the protein CASSLVSFGVNTEAFF.

This sequence joins TRBV7-8 and TRBJ2-5, with TRBD2 as a possible D gene (5 bases). V lost 5 bases, J lost 2 bases, and 15 bases lay in between. The germline gives CDR1 SGHVS, CDR2 FQNEAQ. The CDR3 loop spans 15 amino acids. The CDR3: CASSAEVWRQETQYF. The CDR3 coding sequence is TGTGCCAGCAGCGCAGAGGTGTGGAGGCAAGAGACCCAGTACTTC.

The genes are TRBV2 and TRBJ1-2, with D possibly being TRBD1 (5 bases). Germline V gene data show CDR1 as SNHLY and CDR2 as FYNNEI. The CDR3 totals 15 residues. Trimming took off 9 bases at V and 8 bases at J, with 25 bases between the two ends. In nucleotides, the CDR3 is TGTGCCAGTAGCAATTTAGGGGTATCATCCGCGGGCTACACCTTC. Residues: CASSNLGVSSAGYTF.

The chain joins TRBV7-9 to TRBJ1-5, with TRBD1 identical over 8 bases. V trimming: 4 bases; J trimming: 0 bases; junction bases outside the gene matches: 8. The CDR3 totals 17 residues. Per the germline V gene, CDR1 is SEHNR and CDR2 is FQNEAQ (reference sequence). The CDR3 DNA reads as TGTGCCAGCAGCTCAGGGGGCTTTATCGGTAGCAATCAGCCCCAGCATTTT. It translates to CASSSGGFIGSNQPQHF.

V is TRBV7-2 and J is TRBJ2-7; 13 nucleotides agree with TRBD2. The CDR3 has 15 residues. The germline gives CDR1 SGHTA, CDR2 FQGNSA. With 5 bases clipped from V and 6 bases from J, the junction kept 7 bases outside the gene matches. The CDR3 nucleotides read TGTGCCAGCAGCCGAGCACTAGCGGGAGGGGTCGAGCAGTACTTC. It specifies CASSRALAGGVEQYF.

This clone came up once. The chain recombines TRBV29-1 with TRBJ2-1; D remains unclear. This CDR3 has 15 amino acids. Germline V gene sequence: CDR1 SQVTM, CDR2 ANQGSEA. V was pared by 4 bases and J by 7 bases, with 20 bases between. The chain's CDR3 is CSVVVSLTRPNEQFF. CDR3 nucleotide sequence: TGCAGCGTTGTCGTGAGTCTAACCCGTCCGAATGAGCAGTTCTTC.

The sample holds a few counts of this clone. The V and J genes are TRBV6-5 and TRBJ1-2, with 10 bases lining up with TRBD1. The junction had 7 bases not matched to a gene; V was cut back by 4 bases and J by 5 bases. CDR1 and CDR2 from the germline V gene are MNHEY and SVGAGI. This CDR3 region has 15 residues. The CDR3, as DNA: TGTGCCAGCAGTTCCGACAGGGGGCGAGGGTATGGCTACACCTTC. Its translation is CASSSDRGRGYGYTF.

This rearrangement joins TRBV6-5 to TRBJ1-2; D remains unclear. The CDR3 runs 13 residues. The germline CDR1 and CDR2 sequences are MNHEY and SVGAGI. Trimming stripped 2 bases from V and 7 bases from J, with 11 bases between. CDR3 DNA: TGTGCCAGCAGTTACCTCAGAGCGTCTGGCTACACCTTC. Translated, it gives CASSYLRASGYTF.

The chain is built from TRBV7-3 and TRBJ1-5, with a possible D match to TRBD1 (6 bases). The CDR3 length is 14 residues. V shed 5 bases and J shed 2 bases, with 10 bases lying between them. The germline gives CDR1 SGHTA, CDR2 FQGTGA. DNA for the CDR3: TGTGCCAGCAGCGGGAGACAGGGCAATCAGCCCCAGCATTTT. Protein sequence: CASSGRQGNQPQHF.

The chain has TRBV7-9 and TRBJ2-1, with D possibly matching TRBD1 (6 bases). The CDR3 contains 17 residues. V shed 0 bases and J shed 6 bases, with 18 bases lying between them. Germline CDR1 reads SEHNR; CDR2 reads FQNEAQ (reference sequence). In nucleotides, the CDR3 is TGTGCCAGCAGCTTAGCGCGCAAGCAGGGGCTATTCAATGAGCAGTTCTTC. Residues: CASSLARKQGLFNEQFF. Filled out from reference TRBV7-9 and TRBJ2-1, the complete variable domain reads DTGVSQNPRHKITKRGQNVTFRCDPISEHNRLYWYRQTLGQGPEFLTYFQNEAQLEKSRLLSDRFSAERPKGSFSTLEIQRTEQGDSAMYLCASSLARKQGLFNEQFFGPGTRLTVL.

The chain carries TRBV6-5 and TRBJ1-3; D gene unclear. CDR1 MNHEY and CDR2 SVGAGI come from the germline V gene. This CDR3 is 16 amino acids long. V lost 3 bases to trimming and J lost 2 bases, with 14 bases between them. The CDR3 DNA follows: TGTGCCAGCAGTTATAATGCGGAACTTACTGGAAACACCATATATTTT. It is translated as CASSYNAELTGNTIYF.